In its sample, the clone carrying this TCR beta chain was seen once. Methods used by the authors: Amplifying reference gene primers gave estimates of nucleated cell counts. TCRdb's table, derived via immunoSEQ multiplex PCR, lists solely in-frame clones and lacks some. V and J calls and clone size follow that table, whereas D and trimming were derived from the DNA. Of around 260,000 clones in the sample, around 86% were seen once. The sample comes from a study of blood T cell repertoires in COVID-19. About the study: The United States, Italy and Spain provided the acute and convalescent COVID-19 samples.

Germline V gene lookup returns CDR1 PRHDT and CDR2 FYEKMQ (reference sequence). V was pared by 4 bases and J by 3 bases, with 13 bases of the junction left unmatched. This CDR3 comprises 18 residues. The material sequenced was peripheral blood. The chain recombines TRBV13 with TRBJ2-7; 12 bases are a match to TRBD1. The sequence was obtained from a man aged 18 to 30 with active or convalescent COVID-19. CDR3 DNA sequence: TGTGCCAGCAGCTCCACTCCGGGACAGGGGGCAAATCTCTACGAGCAGTACTTC. Translating it yields CASSSTPGQGANLYEQYF.